The source of this TCR beta chain is a study of glioma-infiltrating T cells after dendritic cell vaccination. Study information: Three intradermal dendritic cell vaccine injections were given every two weeks. Regarding the study as a whole: Patients with more pretreatment TILs had longer time to progression and survival.

Amplification used 60 V beta primers and 13 J beta primers. TCRdb's table, derived via immunoSEQ multiplex PCR, lists solely in-frame clones and lacks some. The sample records just under 100,000 clones, approximately 80% being singletons. Documented time point: after dendritic cell vaccination, including at tumor progression/relapse. Isocitrate dehydrogenase mutation was absent in all glioblastoma patients. The CDR3 sequence is 15 residues long. V was pared by 5 bases and J by 6 bases, with 11 bases of the junction left unmatched. Per germline, CDR1 MDHEN and CDR2 SYDVKM. On this clone: The antigen remains unidentified.

The sequence came from a human donor with glioblastoma. Sequencing was performed on blood, taken after dendritic cell vaccination. The J gene is TRBJ2-7, the V gene TRBV28; 9 bases match TRBD2. DNA of the CDR3: TGTGCCAGCAGTCGCACCGGGACTAGCAGGGGCGAGCAGTACTTC. Amino acids: CASSRTGTSRGEQYF.